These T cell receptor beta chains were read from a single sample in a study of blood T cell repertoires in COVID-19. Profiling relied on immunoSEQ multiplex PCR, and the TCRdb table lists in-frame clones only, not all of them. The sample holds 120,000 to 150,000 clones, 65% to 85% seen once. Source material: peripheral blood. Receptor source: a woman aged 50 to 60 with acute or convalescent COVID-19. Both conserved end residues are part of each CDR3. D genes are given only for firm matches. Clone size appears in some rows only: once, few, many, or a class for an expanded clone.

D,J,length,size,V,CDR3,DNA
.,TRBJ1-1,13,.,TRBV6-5,CASSMGENTEAFF,TGTGCCAGCAGTATGGGAGAGAACACTGAAGCTTTCTTT
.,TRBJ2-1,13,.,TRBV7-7,CASSIGEANEQFF,TGTGCCAGCAGCATCGGGGAGGCCAATGAGCAGTTCTTC
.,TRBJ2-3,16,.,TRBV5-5,CASSWRDDRAADTQYF,TGTGCCAGCAGCTGGCGGGATGACAGGGCCGCGGATACGCAGTATTTT
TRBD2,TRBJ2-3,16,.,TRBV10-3,CAISEGSGGARDTQYF,TGTGCCATCAGTGAGGGAAGCGGGGGGGCCCGGGATACGCAGTATTTT
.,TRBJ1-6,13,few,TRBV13,CASSFSVPSPLHF,TGTGCCAGCAGCTTCTCAGTTCCTTCACCCCTCCACTTT
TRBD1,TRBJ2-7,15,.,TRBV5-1,CASSLDPGTGIEQYF,TGCGCCAGCAGCTTGGACCCCGGGACAGGGATCGAGCAGTACTTC
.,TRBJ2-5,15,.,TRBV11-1,CASSSLRHYQETQYF,TGTGCCAGCAGCTCCCTACGACACTACCAAGAGACCCAGTACTTC
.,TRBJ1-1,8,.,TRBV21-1,CASSNTFF,TGTGCCAGCAGCAATACTTTCTTT
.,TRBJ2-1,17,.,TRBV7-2,CASSLVGGQRIYNEQFF,TGTGCCAGCAGCTTAGTGGGGGGGCAGCGAATTTACAATGAGCAGTTCTTC
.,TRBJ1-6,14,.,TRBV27,CASGWGGPNSPLHF,TGTGCCAGCGGGTGGGGGGGCCCAAATTCACCCCTCCACTTT
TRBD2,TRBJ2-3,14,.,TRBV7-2,CASSFSGGADTQYF,TGTGCCAGCAGCTTCAGCGGGGGGGCCGATACGCAGTATTTT
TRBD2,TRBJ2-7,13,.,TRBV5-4,CASSPGTRDEQYF,TGTGCCAGCAGCCCCGGGACTAGAGACGAGCAGTACTTC
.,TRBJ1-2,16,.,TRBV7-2,CASSLDGSGSFYGYTF,TGTGCCAGCAGCTTAGACGGGAGCGGCAGCTTTTATGGCTACACCTTC
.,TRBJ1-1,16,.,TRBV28,CASSLLQTAIATEAFF,TGTGCCAGCAGCCTACTCCAGACAGCCATAGCCACTGAAGCTTTCTTT
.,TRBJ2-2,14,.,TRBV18,CASSPTSRSGELFF,TGTGCCAGCTCACCTACCTCTCGGAGCGGGGAGCTGTTTTTT
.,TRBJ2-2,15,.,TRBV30,CAWMQSGMSTGELFF,TGTGCCTGGATGCAGTCCGGGATGTCCACCGGGGAGCTGTTTTTT
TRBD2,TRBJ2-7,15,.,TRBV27,CASSFNSGGASEQYF,TGTGCCAGCAGTTTTAATAGCGGGGGGGCGTCCGAGCAGTACTTC
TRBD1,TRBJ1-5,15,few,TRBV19,CASRYDRVSNQPQHF,TGTGCCAGTAGGTATGACAGGGTTAGCAATCAGCCCCAGCATTTT
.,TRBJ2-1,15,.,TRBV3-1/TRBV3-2,CASSPDRSASNEQFF,TGTGCCAGCAGCCCCGATCGGTCCGCTAGCAATGAGCAGTTCTTC
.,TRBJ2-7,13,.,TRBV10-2,CASSDGSSYEQYF,TGCGCCAGCAGTGATGGCAGCTCCTACGAGCAGTACTTC
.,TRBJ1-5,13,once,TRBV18,CASSPGRDQPQHF,TGTGCCAGCTCCCCCGGCAGGGATCAGCCCCAGCATTTT
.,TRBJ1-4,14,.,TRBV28,CASSLSGVVEKLFF,TGTGCCAGCAGTTTATCAGGGGTGGTAGAAAAACTGTTTTTT
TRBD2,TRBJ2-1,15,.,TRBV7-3,CASSSSGGAIHEQFF,TGTGCCAGCAGCTCTAGCGGGGGGGCTATCCATGAGCAGTTCTTC
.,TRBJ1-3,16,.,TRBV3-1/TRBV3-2,CASSQDGTSSGNTIYF,TGTGCCAGCAGCCAAGACGGTACGAGCTCTGGAAACACCATATATTTT
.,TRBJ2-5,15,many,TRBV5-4,CASSLPGTNKETQYF,TGTGCCAGCAGCTTGCCCGGGACAAACAAGGAGACCCAGTACTTC
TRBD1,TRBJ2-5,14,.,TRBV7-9,CASSIRDRAETQYF,TGTGCCAGCAGTATCCGGGACAGGGCTGAGACCCAGTACTTC
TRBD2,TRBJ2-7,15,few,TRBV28,CASSSGGAGSYEQYF,TGTGCCAGCAGCTCCGGGGGGGCTGGGTCCTACGAGCAGTACTTC
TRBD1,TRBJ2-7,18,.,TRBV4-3,CASSQERIQGLLDYEQYF,TGCGCCAGCAGCCAAGAACGGATACAGGGGCTTTTGGACTACGAGCAGTACTTC
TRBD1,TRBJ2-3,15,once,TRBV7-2,CASSFRDREPDTQYF,TGTGCCAGCAGCTTCCGGGACAGGGAACCAGATACGCAGTATTTT
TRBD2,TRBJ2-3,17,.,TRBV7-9,CATQLAGGLTSTDTQYF,TGTGCCACCCAACTAGCGGGGGGCCTCACAAGCACAGATACGCAGTATTTT
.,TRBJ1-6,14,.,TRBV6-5,CASSYRQENSPLHF,TGTGCCAGCAGTTATAGGCAGGAAAATTCACCCCTCCACTTT
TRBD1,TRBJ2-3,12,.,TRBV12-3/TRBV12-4,CASTVDRGPQYF,TGTGCCAGCACCGTAGACAGGGGGCCTCAGTATTTT
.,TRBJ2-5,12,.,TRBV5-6,CASSLVGETQYF,TGTGCCAGCAGCTTGGTCGGAGAGACCCAGTACTTC
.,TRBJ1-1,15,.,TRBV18,CASSPGLGRVIEAFF,TGTGCCAGCTCACCTGGGTTAGGCAGGGTCATTGAAGCTTTCTTT
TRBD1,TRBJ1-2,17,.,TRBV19,CASSMPGQGARSYGYTF,TGTGCCAGTAGTATGCCGGGACAGGGGGCGCGAAGCTATGGCTACACCTTC
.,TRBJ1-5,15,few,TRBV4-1,CASSQGETGNQPQHF,TGCGCCAGCAGCCAAGGGGAGACGGGCAATCAGCCCCAGCATTTT
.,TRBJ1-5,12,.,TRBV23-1,CASKTPHQPQHF,TGCGCCAGCAAGACACCTCATCAGCCCCAGCATTTT
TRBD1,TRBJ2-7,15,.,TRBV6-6,CASSYLGQGSYEQYF,TGTGCCAGCAGTTATTTGGGACAGGGCTCCTACGAGCAGTACTTC
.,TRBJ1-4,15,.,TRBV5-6,CASSLEGRVVEKLFF,TGTGCCAGCAGCTTGGAAGGCCGGGTTGTTGAAAAACTGTTTTTT
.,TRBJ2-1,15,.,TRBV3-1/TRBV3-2,CASSPVARDYNEQFF,TGTGCCAGCAGCCCGGTAGCACGGGACTACAATGAGCAGTTCTTC
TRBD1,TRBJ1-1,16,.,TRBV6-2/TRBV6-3,CASSYLGQGEGAEAFF,TGTGCCAGCAGTTACCTGGGACAGGGTGAAGGGGCGGAAGCTTTCTTT
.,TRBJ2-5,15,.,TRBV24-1,CATSDPTGAAETQYF,TGTGCCACCAGTGATCCGACAGGCGCCGCGGAGACCCAGTACTTC
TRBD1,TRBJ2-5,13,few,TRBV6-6,CAHTQGAGETQYF,TGTGCCCACACCCAGGGGGCTGGAGAGACCCAGTACTTC
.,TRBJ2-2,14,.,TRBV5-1,CASSRSENTGELFF,TGCGCCAGCAGTCGTTCAGAGAACACCGGGGAGCTGTTTTTT